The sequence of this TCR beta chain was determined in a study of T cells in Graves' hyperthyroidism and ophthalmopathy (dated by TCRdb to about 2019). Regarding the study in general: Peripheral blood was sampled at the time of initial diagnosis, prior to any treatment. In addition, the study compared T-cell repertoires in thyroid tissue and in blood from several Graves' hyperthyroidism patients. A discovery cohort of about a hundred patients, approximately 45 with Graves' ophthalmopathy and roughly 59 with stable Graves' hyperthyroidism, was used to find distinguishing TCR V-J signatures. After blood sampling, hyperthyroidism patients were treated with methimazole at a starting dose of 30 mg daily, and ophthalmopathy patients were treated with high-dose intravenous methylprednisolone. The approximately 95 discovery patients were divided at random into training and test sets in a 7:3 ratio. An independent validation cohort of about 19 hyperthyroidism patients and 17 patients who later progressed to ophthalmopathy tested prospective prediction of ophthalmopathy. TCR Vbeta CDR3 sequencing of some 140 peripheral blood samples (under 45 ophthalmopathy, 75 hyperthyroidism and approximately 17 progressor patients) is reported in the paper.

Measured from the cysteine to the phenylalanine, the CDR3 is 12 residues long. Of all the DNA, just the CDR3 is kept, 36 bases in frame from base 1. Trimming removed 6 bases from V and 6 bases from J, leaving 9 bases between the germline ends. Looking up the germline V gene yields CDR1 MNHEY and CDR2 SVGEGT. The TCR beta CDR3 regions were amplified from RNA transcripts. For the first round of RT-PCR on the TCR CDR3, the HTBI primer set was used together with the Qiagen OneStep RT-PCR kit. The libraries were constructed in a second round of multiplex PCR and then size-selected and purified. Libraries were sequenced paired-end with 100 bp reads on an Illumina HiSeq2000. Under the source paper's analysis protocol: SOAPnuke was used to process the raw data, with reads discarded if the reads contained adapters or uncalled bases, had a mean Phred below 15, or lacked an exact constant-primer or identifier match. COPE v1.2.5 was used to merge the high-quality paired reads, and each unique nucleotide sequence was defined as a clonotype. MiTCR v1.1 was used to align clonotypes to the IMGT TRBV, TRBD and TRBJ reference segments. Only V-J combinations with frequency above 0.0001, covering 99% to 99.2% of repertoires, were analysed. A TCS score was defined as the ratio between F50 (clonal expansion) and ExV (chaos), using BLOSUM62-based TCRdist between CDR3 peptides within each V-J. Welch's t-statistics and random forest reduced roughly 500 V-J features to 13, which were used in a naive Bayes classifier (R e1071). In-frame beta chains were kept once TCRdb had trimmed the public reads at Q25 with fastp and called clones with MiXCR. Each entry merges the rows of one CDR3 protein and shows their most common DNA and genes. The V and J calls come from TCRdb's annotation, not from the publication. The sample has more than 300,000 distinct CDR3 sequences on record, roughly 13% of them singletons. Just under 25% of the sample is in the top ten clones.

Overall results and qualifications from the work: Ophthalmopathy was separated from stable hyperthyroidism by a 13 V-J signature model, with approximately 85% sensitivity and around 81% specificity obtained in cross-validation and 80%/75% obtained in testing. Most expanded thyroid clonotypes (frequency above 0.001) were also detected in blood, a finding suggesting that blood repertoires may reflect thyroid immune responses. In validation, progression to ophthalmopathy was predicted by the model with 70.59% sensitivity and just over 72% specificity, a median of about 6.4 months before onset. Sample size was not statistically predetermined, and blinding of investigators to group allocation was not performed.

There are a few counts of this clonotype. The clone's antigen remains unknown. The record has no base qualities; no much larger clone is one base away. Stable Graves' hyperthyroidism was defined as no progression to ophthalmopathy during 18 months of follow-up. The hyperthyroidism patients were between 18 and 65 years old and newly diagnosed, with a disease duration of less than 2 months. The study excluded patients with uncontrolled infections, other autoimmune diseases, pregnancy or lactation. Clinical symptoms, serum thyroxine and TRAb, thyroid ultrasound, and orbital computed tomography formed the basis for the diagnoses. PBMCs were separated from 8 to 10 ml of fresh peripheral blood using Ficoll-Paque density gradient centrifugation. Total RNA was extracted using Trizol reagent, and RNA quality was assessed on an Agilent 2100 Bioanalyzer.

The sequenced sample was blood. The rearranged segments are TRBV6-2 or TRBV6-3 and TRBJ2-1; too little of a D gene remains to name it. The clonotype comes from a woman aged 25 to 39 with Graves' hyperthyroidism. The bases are TGTGCCAGCAGACTCGGACCCAATGAGCAGTTCTTC. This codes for CASRLGPNEQFF.